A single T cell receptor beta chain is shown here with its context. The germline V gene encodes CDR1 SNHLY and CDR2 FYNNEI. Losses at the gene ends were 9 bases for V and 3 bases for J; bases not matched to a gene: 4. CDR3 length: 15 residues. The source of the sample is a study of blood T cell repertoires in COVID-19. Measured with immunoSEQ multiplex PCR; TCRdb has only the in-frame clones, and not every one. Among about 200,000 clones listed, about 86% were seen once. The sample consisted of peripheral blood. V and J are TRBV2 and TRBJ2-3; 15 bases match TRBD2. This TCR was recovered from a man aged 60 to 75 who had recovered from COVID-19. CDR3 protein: CASGLAGGRTDTQYF. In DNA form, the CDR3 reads TGTGCCAGTGGACTAGCGGGGGGGAGGACAGATACGCAGTATTTT.